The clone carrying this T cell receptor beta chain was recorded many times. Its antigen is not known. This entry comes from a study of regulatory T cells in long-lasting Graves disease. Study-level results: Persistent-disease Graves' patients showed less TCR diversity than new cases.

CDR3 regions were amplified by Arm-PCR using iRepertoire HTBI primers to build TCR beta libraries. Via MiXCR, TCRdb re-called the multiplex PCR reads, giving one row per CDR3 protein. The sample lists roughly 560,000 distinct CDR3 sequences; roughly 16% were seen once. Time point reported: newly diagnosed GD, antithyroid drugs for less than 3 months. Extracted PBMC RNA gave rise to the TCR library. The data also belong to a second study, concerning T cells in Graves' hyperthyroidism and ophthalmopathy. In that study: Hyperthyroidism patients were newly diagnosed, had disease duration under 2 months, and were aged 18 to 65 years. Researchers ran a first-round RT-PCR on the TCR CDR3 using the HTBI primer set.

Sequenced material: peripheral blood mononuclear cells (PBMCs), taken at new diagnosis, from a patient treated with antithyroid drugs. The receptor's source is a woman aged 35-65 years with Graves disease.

This CDR3 is CASSLAGGRGETQYF. The CDR3 DNA follows: TGTGCCAGCAGCTTAGCGGGGGGGCGCGGGGAGACCCAGTACTTC. This sequence joins TRBV7-9 and TRBJ2-5; possibly TRBD2 for D (7 bases). The V end was cut by 0 bases, the J end by 5 bases, with 13 bases between. This CDR3 is 15 amino acids long. Germline loops: CDR1 SEHNR, CDR2 FQNEAQ (reference sequence).